The clone carrying this TCR beta chain occurred once. The data were taken from a study of blood T cell repertoires in COVID-19. Study information: T cells, B-cell-depleted T cells, or PBMCs provided the cDNA or gDNA that served as material.

In the original workflow: Nucleated cell number was recorded as an estimate derived from reference gene primer amplification. Using immunoSEQ multiplex PCR, the repertoire was profiled, and TCRdb retains in-frame clones only, with some absent. The D gene and trimming were derived from the DNA, and the V and J assignments and clone size from that table. The sample yields 54,000 or so clones, approximately 88% seen once. Sequenced: peripheral blood. The receptor was derived from a human donor in a cohort sampled during active COVID-19.

The CDR3 sequence is CASSYEAGETQYF. CDR3 nucleotide sequence: TGTGCCAGCAGTTACGAAGCGGGGGAGACCCAGTACTTC. V is TRBV6-7 and J is TRBJ2-5; TRBD2 matches at 7 bases. TRBV6-7 is given ORF status, its function remaining uncertain. With V trimmed by 2 bases and J by 5 bases, 2 bases remained unmatched. The CDR3 sequence is 13 residues long.